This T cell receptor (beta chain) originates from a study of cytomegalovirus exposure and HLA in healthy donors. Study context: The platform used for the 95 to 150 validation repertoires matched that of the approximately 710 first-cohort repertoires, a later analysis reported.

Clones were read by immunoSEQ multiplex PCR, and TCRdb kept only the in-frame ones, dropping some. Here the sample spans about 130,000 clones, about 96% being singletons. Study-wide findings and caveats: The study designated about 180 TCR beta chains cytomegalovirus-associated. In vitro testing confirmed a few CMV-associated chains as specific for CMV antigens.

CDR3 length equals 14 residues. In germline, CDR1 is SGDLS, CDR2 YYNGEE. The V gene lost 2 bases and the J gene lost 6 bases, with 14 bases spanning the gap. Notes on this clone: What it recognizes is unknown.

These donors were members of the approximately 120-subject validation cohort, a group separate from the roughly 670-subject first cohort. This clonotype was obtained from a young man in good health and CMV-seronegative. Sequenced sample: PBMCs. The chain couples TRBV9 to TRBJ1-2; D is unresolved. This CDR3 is CASSVRGYNDGYTF. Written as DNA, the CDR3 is TGTGCCAGCAGCGTTCGGGGATATAATGATGGCTACACCTTC.